This is a list of T cell receptor beta chains from one sample in a study of cytotoxic CD8 clonotypes in ibrutinib-treated CLL. Only in-frame clones appear in the TCRdb table, and some are missing; sequencing was by immunoSEQ multiplex PCR. The sample includes approximately 23,000 clones, roughly 80% of them seen just once. Sequencing was performed on PBMCs, taken before ibrutinib treatment. The receptors come from a human donor with chronic lymphocytic leukemia. Each CDR3 is given with its conserved first and last residue. D genes are given only for firm matches. The size of a clone is reported for some rows only, either as once, few or many, or as a class for expanded clones.

>15|TRBJ1-2|.|TRBV18|.
TGTGCCAGCTCACCACTGACAGATACTAACTATGGCTACACCTTC
CASSPLTDTNYGYTF
>14|TRBJ2-7|TRBD1|TRBV11-2|few
TGTGCCAGCAGCTTGGGACAGGGAGATTACGAGCAGTACTTC
CASSLGQGDYEQYF
>15|TRBJ1-2|TRBD1|TRBV5-8|.
TGTGCCAGCAGCTTTCGGGACAGTCGTTGGAATGGCTACACCTTC
CASSFRDSRWNGYTF
>14|TRBJ1-4|.|TRBV19|.
TGTGCCAGTAGTTGGCAGGGCGGCAATGAAAAACTGTTTTTT
CASSWQGGNEKLFF
>13|TRBJ1-2|TRBD1|TRBV7-2|few
TGTGCCAGCAGCTTTGGACAGGGCCATGGCTACACCTTC
CASSFGQGHGYTF
>16|TRBJ2-5|TRBD1|TRBV7-9|.
TGTGCCAGCAGCTTCGGGGACAGGCCTTTCCAAGAGACCCAGTACTTC
CASSFGDRPFQETQYF
>14|TRBJ1-5|.|TRBV30|.
TGTGCCTGGAGTGTTGGGGGACGGAATCAGCCCCAGCATTTT
CAWSVGGRNQPQHF
>17|TRBJ1-5|.|TRBV7-2|.
TGTGCCAGCAGCGCGCACTCGACAGGTCTGAGCAATCAGCCCCAGCATTTT
CASSAHSTGLSNQPQHF
>14|TRBJ2-1|TRBD1|TRBV14|.
TGTGCCAGCAGCCAAAGGACAGGGAAGAATGAGCAGTTCTTC
CASSQRTGKNEQFF
>16|TRBJ1-4|.|TRBV6-6|few
TGTGCCAGCAGTTTTGGCCTCAGGGGACGGGATGAAAAACTGTTTTTT
CASSFGLRGRDEKLFF
>16|TRBJ2-5|TRBD1|TRBV28|.
TGTGCCAGCAGTCCGAAGCGGACAGGGGAGACGGAGACCCAGTACTTC
CASSPKRTGETETQYF
>14|TRBJ1-2|.|TRBV5-1|few
TGCGCCAGCAGCTTATTAGGGGATCACTATGGCTACACCTTC
CASSLLGDHYGYTF
>14|TRBJ1-1|.|TRBV27|.
TGTGCCAGCAGGAGGACGGGGGGGCAATCTGAAGCTTTCTTT
CASRRTGGQSEAFF
>12|TRBJ2-1|.|TRBV11-2|few
TGTGCCAGCAGCTTTAATAGGAATGAGCAGTTCTTC
CASSFNRNEQFF